This T cell receptor beta chain is drawn from a study of Tregs in tolerant kidney transplant recipients (dated by TCRdb to about 2019). Study-level background: Before combined kidney and bone marrow transplantation, this study identified donor-specific regulatory T cells using TCRbeta sequencing and then followed those same cells after transplant. TCRbeta repertoire sequencing was used in a few healthy controls to compare several ways of expanding Tregs specific for an allogeneic donor.

General conclusions and limits of the study: Expanding Tregs with activated donor B cells appeared to identify the most biologically relevant and donor-specific TCRbeta repertoire. Biological reproducibility was not directly assessed, although technical replication error appeared to be minimal. Because only a small number of patients were included, the study had limitations, and the results will need to be validated in larger populations as well as under other immunosuppression protocols.

Genomic DNA was extracted from sorted cells with the QIAGEN DNeasy Blood and Tissue Kit for TCRbeta CDR3 sequencing. High-throughput TCRbeta CDR3 sequencing, which included PCR amplification with bias correction and internal controls, was done commercially through immunoSEQ. As for the original processing: Unique productive TCRbeta sequences were defined by CDR3 nucleotide sequence where primers matched, and otherwise by CDR3 amino acid sequence together with Vbeta and Jbeta genes. Sorting error was corrected by removing sequences shared between sorted populations at a frequency ratio of 2:1 or less, and the remaining shared sequences were assigned to the higher population. A sequence counted as donor-reactive if, in CFSE-low cells, the sequence had a frequency of at least 0.01% and was expanded at least 5-fold compared with unstimulated cells. Repertoire divergence was quantified by Jensen-Shannon divergence using the top 100 TCRbeta sequences ranked by frequency. For any sample with multiple sequencing runs, sorting error was corrected in each run separately before the runs were pooled. As stored in TCRdb, this immuneACCESS dataset retains in-frame rearrangements with V and J assigned. A fraction of the clones does not appear; measured against another copy, unresolved V genes explain less than half of the discrepancy, and the remainder lacks a known reason. The V and J calls and the clone size are those of that table, but D and trimming were determined from the DNA. This sample holds about 59,000 clones; about 83% were observed only once. The ten largest clones represent 4% to 6.5% of the sample.

The CDR3 holds 14 amino acids from the cysteine to the phenylalanine. Only CDR3 DNA remains: 42 bases, in frame from the first base. The germline V gene (reference sequence) provides CDR1 GTSNPN and CDR2 SVGIG. V and J lose 5 bases and 7 bases, and a span of 18 bases separates them. To note about this clone: This clone's antigen is unknown. No much larger clonotype is one base removed from it; base qualities were not supplied.

Thawed PBMCs were FACS-sorted into unstimulated Tregs (CD4+CD25+CD127-), CD4+ non-Tregs (CD4+CD25-), CD4 cells and CD8 cells. Healthy control blood was obtained either as purchased buffy coats or from healthy volunteers. Healthy control blood was processed by Ficoll density gradient to PBMCs and cryopreserved; patient PBMCs were collected before and after transplant. The V gene is TRBV30 and the J gene is TRBJ2-1; the D gene is perhaps TRBD2, on 6 matching bases. This sequence was found in a human donor in good health. Sequenced sample: CD4+ T cells from blood. This receptor carries the CDR3 CAWGDFRPRNEQFF. The DNA sequence follows: TGTGCCTGGGGGGACTTTCGTCCTCGGAATGAGCAGTTCTTC.